This T cell receptor beta chain was recorded in a study of OX40 agonist ivuxolimab in advanced cancers. Germline lookup yields CDR1 MDHEN and CDR2 SYDVKM. This CDR3 contains 16 residues. V shed 8 bases and J shed 1 base, with 17 bases lying between them. On this clone itself: Its target is not known.

Findings of the study overall: Also present in some nonresponders was a low level of normalized T-cell clonal expansion.

Libraries were prepared by immunoSEQ multiplex PCR; TCRdb keeps only in-frame clonotypes and omits some of them. The table includes about 110,000 clones, more than 85% detected once. The specimen was CD4+ or CD8+ T cells sorted from blood, collected in a trial of the OX40 agonist ivuxolimab. This rearrangement joins TRBV28 to TRBJ2-2; tentatively, D is TRBD2 (6 bases). The receptor's source is an adult with an advanced solid tumor such as melanoma, head and neck, liver or kidney cancer. CDR3 nucleotide sequence: TGTGCCAGCTCTCGTTGGGGACTTCAGAACACCGGGGAGCTGTTTTTT. Amino acid sequence: CASSRWGLQNTGELFF.